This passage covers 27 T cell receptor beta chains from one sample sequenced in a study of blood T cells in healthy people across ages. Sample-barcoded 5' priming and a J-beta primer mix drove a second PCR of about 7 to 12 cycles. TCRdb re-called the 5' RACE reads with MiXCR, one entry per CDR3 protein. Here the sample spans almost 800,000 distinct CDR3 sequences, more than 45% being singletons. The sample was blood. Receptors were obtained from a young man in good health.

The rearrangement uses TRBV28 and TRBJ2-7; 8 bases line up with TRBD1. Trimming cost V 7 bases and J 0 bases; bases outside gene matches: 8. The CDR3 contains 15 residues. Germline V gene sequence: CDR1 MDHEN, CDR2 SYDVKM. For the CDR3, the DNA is TGTGCCAGCACCGAATGGACAGGGAACTCCTACGAGCAGTACTTC. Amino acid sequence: CASTEWTGNSYEQYF.

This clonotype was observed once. The CDR3 region is CSARGFPVADTQYF. The CDR3 DNA reads as TGCAGTGCTAGGGGTTTTCCTGTCGCAGATACGCAGTATTTT. This rearrangement joins TRBV20-1 to TRBJ2-3; D gene ambiguous. Germline V gene sequence: CDR1 DFQATT, CDR2 SNEGSKA (reference sequence). The CDR3 length is 14 residues. Deletions cut 3 bases from V and 4 bases from J, with 14 bases between.

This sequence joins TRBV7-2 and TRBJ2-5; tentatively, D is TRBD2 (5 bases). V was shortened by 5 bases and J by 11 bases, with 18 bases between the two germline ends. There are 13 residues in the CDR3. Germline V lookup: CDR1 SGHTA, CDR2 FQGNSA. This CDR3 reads CASSLGLDYKQYF. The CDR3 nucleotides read TGTGCCAGCAGCCTAGGACTTGACTACAAGCAGTACTTC. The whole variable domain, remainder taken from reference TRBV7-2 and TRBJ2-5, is GAGVSQSPSNKVTEKGKDVELRCDPISGHTALYWYRQSLGQGLEFLIYFQGNSAPDKSGLPSDRFSAERTGGSVSTLTIQRTQQEDSAVYLCASSLGLDYKQYFGPGTRLLVL.

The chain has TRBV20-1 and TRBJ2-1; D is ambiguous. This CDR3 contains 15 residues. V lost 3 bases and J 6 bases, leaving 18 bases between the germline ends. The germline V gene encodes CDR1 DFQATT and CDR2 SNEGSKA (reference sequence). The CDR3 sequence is CSARYPRQSPNEQFF. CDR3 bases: TGCAGTGCTAGGTACCCGCGGCAATCCCCCAATGAGCAGTTCTTC.

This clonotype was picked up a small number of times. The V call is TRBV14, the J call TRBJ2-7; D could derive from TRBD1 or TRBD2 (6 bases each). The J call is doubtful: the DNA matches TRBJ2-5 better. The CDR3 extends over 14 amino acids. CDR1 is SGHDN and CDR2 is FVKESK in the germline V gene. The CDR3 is CASSHPGAQETQYF. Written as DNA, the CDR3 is TGTGCCAGCAGCCATCCGGGGGCTCAGGAGACCCAGTACTTC.

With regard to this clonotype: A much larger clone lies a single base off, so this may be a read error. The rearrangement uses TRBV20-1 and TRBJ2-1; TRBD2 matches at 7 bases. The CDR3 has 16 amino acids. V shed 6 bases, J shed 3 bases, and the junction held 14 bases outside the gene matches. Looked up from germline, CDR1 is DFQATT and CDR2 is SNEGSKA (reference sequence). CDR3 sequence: CSASPREVLVYNEQFF. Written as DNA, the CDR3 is TGCAGTGCCTCCCCCCGGGAGGTCCTGGTCTACAATGAGCAGTTCTTC.

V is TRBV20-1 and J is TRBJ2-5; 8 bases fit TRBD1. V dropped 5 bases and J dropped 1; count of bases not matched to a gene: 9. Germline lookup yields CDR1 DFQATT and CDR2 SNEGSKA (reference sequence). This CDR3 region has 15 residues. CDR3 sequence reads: CSAGLGQGLQETQYF. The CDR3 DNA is TGCAGTGCTGGCTTAGGACAGGGCCTCCAAGAGACCCAGTACTTC.

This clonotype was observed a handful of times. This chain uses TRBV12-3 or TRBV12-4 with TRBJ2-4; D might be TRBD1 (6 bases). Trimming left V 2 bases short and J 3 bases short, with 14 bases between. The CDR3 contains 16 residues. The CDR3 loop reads CASSLLPRGNKNIQYF. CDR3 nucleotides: TGTGCCAGCAGTTTACTCCCCAGGGGCAACAAAAACATTCAGTACTTC.

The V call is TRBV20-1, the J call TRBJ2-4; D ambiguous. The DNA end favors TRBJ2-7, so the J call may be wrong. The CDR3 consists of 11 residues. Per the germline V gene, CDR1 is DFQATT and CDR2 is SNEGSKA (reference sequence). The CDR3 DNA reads TGCAGTGGCGTCAGCTCCTACGAGCAGTACTTC. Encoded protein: CSGVSSYEQYF.

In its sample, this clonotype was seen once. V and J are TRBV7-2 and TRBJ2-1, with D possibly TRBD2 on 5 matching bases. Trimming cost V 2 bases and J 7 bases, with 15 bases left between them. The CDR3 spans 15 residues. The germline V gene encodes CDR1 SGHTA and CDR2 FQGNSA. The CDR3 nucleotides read TGTGCCAGCAGCTTATTCCCGCTAGCCGGTAATGAGCAGTTCTTC. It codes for CASSLFPLAGNEQFF.

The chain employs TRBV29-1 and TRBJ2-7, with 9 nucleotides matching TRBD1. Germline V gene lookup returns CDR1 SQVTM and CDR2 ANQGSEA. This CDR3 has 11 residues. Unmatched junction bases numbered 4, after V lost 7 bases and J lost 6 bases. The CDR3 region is CSAGQGTEQYF. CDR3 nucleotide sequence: TGCAGCGCTGGACAGGGGACCGAGCAGTACTTC.

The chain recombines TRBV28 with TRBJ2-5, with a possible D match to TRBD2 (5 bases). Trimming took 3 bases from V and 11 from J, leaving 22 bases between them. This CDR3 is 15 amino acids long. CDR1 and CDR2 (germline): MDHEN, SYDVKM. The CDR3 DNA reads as TGTGCCAGCAGTTTTAGTAGTCGGGGTACGAACGTTCAGTACTTC. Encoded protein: CASSFSSRGTNVQYF.

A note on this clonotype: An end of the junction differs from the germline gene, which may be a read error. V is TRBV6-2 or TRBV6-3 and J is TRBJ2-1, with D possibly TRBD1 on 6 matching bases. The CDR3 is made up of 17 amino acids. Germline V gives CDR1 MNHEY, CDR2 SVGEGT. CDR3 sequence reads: CASTPGVPARSFNEQFF. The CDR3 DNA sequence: TGTGCCAGCACCCCAGGGGTACCCGCACGTTCCTTCAATGAGCAGTTCTTC.

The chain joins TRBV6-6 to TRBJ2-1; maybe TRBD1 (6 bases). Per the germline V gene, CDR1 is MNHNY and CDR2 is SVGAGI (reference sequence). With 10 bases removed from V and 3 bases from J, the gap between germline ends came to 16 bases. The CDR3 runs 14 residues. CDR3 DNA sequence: TGTGCCACCGCTCGAGGACAGTTCTACAATGAGCAGTTCTTC. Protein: CATARGQFYNEQFF.

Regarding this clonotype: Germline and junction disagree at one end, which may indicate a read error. The CDR3 loop is CASSSSTRTGANVLAF. The CDR3 DNA is TGTGCCAGCAGTTCCTCGACTAGGACTGGGGCCAACGTCCTGGCTTTC. The genes are TRBV12-3 or TRBV12-4 and TRBJ2-6, with D perhaps matching TRBD2 (6 bases). The CDR3 sequence is 16 residues long.

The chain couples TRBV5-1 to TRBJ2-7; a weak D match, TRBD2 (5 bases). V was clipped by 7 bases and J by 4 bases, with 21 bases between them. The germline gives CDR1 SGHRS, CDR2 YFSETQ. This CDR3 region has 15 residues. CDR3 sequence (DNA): TGCGCCAGCGCCCTCCTTCCCGGGATACTATACGAGCAGTACTTC. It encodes CASALLPGILYEQYF.

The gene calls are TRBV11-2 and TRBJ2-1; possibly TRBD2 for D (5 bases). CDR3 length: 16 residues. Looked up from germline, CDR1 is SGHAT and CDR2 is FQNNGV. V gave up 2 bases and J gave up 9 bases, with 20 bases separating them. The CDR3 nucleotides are TGTGCCAGCAGCTTAACCCCCGGGGATGGTAGGAGTGAGCAGTTCTTC. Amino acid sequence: CASSLTPGDGRSEQFF.

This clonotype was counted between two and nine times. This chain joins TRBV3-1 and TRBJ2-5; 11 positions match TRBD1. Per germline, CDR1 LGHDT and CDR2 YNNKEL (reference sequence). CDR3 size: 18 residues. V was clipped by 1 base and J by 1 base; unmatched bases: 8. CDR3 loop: CASSQAYRTGGFQETQYF. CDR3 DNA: TGTGCCAGCAGCCAAGCATACCGGACAGGGGGCTTCCAAGAGACCCAGTACTTC.

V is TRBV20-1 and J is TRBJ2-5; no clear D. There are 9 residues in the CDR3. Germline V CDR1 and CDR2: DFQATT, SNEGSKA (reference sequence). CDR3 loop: CSAEETQYF. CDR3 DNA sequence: TGCAGCGCCGAAGAGACCCAGTACTTC.

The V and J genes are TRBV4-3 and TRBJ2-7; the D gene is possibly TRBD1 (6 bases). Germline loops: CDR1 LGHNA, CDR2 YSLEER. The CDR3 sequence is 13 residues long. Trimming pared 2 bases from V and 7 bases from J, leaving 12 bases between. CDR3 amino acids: CASSQHRDREQYF. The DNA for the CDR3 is TGCGCCAGCAGCCAACACAGGGACCGTGAGCAGTACTTC.

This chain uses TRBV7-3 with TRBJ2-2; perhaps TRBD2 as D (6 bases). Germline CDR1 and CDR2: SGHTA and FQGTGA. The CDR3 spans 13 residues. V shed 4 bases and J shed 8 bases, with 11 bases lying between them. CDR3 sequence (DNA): TGTGCCAGCAGCTCGGGACTTGATGGGGAGCTGTTTTTT. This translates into CASSSGLDGELFF.

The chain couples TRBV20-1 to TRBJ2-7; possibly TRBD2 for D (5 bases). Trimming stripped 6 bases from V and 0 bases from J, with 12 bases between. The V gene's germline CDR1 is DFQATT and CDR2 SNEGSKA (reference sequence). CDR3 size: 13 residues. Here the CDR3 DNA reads TGCAGTGCCGGGCCGGGAAGCTCCTACGAGCAGTACTTC. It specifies CSAGPGSSYEQYF.

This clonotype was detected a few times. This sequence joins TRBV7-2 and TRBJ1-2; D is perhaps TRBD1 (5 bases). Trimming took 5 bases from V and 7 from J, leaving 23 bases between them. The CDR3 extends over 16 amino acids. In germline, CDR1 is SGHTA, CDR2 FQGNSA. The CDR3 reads CASSPKSRTPSGGYTF. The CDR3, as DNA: TGTGCCAGCAGCCCGAAGTCCCGGACACCATCGGGTGGCTACACCTTC.

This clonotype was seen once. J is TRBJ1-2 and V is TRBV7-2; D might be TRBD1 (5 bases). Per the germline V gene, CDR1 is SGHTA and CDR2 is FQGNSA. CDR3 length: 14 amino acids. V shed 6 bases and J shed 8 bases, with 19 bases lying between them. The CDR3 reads CASSQGEGSGGYTF. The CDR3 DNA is TGTGCCAGCAGTCAAGGGGAGGGATCGGGGGGCTACACCTTC.

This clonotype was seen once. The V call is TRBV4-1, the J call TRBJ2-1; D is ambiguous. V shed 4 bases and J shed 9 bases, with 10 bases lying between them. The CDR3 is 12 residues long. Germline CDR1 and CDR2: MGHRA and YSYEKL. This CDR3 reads CASSPPGSEQFF. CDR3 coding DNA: TGCGCCAGCAGCCCCCCCGGTAGTGAGCAGTTCTTC.

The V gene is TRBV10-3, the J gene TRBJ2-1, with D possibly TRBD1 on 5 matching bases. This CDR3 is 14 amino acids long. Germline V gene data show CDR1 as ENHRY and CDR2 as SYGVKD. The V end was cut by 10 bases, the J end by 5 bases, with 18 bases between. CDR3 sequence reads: CATLTTDSNNEQFF. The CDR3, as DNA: TGTGCCACCCTTACCACCGACAGCAACAATGAGCAGTTCTTC.

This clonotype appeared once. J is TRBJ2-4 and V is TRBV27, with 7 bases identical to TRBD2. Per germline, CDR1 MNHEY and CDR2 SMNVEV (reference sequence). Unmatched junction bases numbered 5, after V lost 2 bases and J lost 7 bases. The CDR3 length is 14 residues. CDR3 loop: CASSLLAGGNIQYF. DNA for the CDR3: TGTGCCAGCAGTTTACTGGCCGGGGGGAACATTCAGTACTTC.